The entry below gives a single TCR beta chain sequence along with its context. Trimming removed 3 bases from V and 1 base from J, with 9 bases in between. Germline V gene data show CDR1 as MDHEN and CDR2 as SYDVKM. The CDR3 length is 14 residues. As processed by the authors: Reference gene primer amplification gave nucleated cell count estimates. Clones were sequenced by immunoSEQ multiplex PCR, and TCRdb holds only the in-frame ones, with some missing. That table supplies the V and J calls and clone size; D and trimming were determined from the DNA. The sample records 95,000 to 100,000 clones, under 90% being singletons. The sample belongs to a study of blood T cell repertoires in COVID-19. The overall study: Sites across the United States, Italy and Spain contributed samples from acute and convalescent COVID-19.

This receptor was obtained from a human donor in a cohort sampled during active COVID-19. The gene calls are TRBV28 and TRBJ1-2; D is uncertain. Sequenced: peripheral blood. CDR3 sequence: CASSLLSVNYGYTF. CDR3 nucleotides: TGTGCCAGCAGTTTGTTATCAGTTAACTATGGCTACACCTTC.